This T cell receptor (beta chain) was found in a study of T cell repertoires in cytomegalovirus infection. At the level of the study: It was recently identified HLA-C-restricted and well-studied HLA-B-restricted CMV epitopes that the study used. Indicated by public TCR beta signatures were CMV infection and matching HLA type. Regarding the study as a whole: Identification of carriers of CMV plus the relevant HLA was achieved through cumulative public TCR beta family frequency. HLA-C-restricted CMV-specific TCR beta clonotypes were dominant in the ex vivo response.

Only a few counts were recorded for this clonotype. As yet, its antigen is unknown. TCRdb itself ran the reads through MiXCR, one entry per CDR3 protein. This table has roughly 990,000 distinct CDR3 sequences, approximately 30% appearing once. The CDR3 consists of 16 residues. V shed 5 bases and J shed 3 bases, with 18 bases lying between them. Germline V gives CDR1 SGHAT, CDR2 FQDESV (reference sequence). The V gene is TRBV11-1, the J gene TRBJ2-3; D possibly corresponds to TRBD2 (5 bases). The TCR sequence derives from a human donor in good health (CMV status not recorded). Some clones in this sample may be carry-over from other donors' samples. The sequencing used cultured CD8+ T cells from PBMCs, collected from culture after CMV antigen stimulation. CDR3 sequence reads: CASSQPDFPQTDTQYF. The CDR3 bases are TGTGCCAGCAGCCAACCGGACTTTCCTCAGACAGATACGCAGTATTTT.